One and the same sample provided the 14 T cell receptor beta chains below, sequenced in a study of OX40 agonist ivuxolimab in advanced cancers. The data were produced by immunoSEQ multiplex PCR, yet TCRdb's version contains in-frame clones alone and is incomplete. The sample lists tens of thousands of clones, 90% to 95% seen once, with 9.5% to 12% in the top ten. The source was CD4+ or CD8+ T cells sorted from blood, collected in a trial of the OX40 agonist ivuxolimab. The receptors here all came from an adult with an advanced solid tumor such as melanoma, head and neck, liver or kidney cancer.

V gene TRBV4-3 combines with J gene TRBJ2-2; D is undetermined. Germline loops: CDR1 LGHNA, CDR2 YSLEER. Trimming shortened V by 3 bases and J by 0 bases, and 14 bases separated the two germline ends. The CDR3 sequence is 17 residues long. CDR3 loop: CASSHDRTAANTGELFF. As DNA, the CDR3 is TGCGCCAGCAGCCATGATCGGACGGCGGCGAACACCGGGGAGCTGTTTTTT.

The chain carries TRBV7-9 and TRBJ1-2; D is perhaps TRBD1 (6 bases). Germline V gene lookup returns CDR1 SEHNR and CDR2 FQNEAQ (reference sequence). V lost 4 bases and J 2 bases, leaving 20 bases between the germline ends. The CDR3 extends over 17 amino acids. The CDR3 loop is CASSSGEGDFWNYGYTF. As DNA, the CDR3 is TGTGCCAGCAGCTCAGGGGAGGGCGACTTCTGGAACTATGGCTACACCTTC.

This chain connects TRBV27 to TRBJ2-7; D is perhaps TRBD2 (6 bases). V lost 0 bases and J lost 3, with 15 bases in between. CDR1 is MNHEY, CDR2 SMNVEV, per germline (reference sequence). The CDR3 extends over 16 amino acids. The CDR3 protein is CASSLSNQLAFYEQYF. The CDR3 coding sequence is TGTGCCAGCAGTTTATCGAACCAACTAGCTTTCTACGAGCAGTACTTC.

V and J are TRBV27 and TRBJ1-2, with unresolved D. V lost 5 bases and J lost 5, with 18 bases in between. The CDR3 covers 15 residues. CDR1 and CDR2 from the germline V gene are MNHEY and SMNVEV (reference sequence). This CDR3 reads CASSDQASGTYGYTF. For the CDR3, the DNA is TGTGCCAGCAGTGACCAAGCATCAGGCACGTATGGCTACACCTTC.

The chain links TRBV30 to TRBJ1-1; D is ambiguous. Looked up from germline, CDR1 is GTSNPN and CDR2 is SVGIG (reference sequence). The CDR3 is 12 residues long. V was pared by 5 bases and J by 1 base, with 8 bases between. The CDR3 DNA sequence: TGTGCCTGGGAAGATCGGAACACTGAAGCTTTCTTT. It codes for CAWEDRNTEAFF.

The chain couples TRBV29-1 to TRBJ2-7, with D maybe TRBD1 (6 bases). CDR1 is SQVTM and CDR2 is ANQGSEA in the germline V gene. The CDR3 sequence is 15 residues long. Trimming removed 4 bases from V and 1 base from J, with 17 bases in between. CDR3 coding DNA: TGCAGCGTTGTGACCGGACAGTTGGCGTCCTACGAGCAGTACTTC. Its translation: CSVVTGQLASYEQYF.

CDR3 amino acids: CASSSRQGEKLFF. CDR3 sequence (DNA): TGTGCCAGCAGTTCTCGACAGGGGGAGAAACTGTTTTTT. V and J are TRBV6-5 and TRBJ1-4, with 9 bases identical to TRBD1. Germline CDR1 is MNHEY and CDR2 is SVGAGI. The CDR3 has 13 residues. The V and J ends lost 4 bases and 11 bases, in that order; junction bases with no gene match: 5.

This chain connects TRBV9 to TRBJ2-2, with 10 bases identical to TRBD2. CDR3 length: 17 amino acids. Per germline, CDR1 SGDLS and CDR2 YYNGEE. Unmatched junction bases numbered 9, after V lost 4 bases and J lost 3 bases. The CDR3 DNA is TGTGCCAGCAGCCTCCCGTTCGGACTAGCGGACACCGGGGAGCTGTTTTTT. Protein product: CASSLPFGLADTGELFF. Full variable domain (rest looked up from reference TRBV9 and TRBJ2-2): DSGVTQTPKHLITATGQRVTLRCSPRSGDLSVYWYQQSLDQGLQFLIQYYNGEERAKGNILERFSAQQFPDLHSELNLSSLELGDSALYFCASSLPFGLADTGELFFGEGSRLTVL.

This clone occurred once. CDR3 region: CASSFLSGANEQFF. The DNA for the CDR3 is TGTGCCAGCAGTTTTCTATCGGGAGCCAATGAGCAGTTCTTC. This chain links TRBV28 with TRBJ2-1; possible D gene TRBD2, 6 bases. Germline V lookup: CDR1 MDHEN, CDR2 SYDVKM. The CDR3 is 14 amino acids. V shed 3 bases and J shed 6 bases, with 12 bases lying between them.

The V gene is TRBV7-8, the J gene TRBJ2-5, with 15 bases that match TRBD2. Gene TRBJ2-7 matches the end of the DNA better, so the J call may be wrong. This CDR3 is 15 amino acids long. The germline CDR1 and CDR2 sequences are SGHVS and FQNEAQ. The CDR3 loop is CASSPGLAGGYEQYF. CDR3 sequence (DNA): TGTGCCAGCAGCCCGGGACTAGCGGGAGGCTACGAGCAGTACTTC.

The CDR3 spells CASSSLGIGGFNEQFF. The CDR3 bases are TGTGCCAGCAGCTCCCTGGGTATTGGGGGATTCAATGAGCAGTTCTTC. This chain connects TRBV5-4 to TRBJ2-1; D could derive from TRBD1 or TRBD2 (5 bases each). Trimming removed 3 bases at V and 6 bases at J, with 19 bases between. The CDR3 is 16 amino acids. The germline V gene encodes CDR1 SGHNT and CDR2 YYREEE (reference sequence).

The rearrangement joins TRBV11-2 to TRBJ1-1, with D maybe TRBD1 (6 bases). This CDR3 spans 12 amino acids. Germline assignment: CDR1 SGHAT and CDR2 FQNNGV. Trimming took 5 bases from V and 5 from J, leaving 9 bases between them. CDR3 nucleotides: TGTGCCAGCAGCGCAGGGGAAACTGAAGCTTTCTTT. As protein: CASSAGETEAFF.

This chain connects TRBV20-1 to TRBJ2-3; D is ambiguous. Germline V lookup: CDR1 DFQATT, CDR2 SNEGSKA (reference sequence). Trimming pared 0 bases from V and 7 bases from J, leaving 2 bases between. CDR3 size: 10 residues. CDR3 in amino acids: CSAREHTQYF. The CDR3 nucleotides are TGCAGTGCTAGAGAACATACGCAGTATTTT.

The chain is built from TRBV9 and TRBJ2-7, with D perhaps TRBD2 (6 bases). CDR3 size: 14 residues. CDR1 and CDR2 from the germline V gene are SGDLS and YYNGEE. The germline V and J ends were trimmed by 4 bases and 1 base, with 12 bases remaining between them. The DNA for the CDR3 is TGTGCCAGCAGCCCCGGGAGCCGGTCCTACGAGCAGTACTTC. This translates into CASSPGSRSYEQYF.